The 5 T cell receptor beta chains presented below share a single source sample, sequenced in a study of T-cell reconstitution after alpha-beta-depleted transplantation in children. Construction of the TCRbeta library involved unique molecular identifiers. TCRdb re-called the PCR reads with MiXCR, one entry per CDR3 protein. The repertoire has around 240,000 distinct CDR3 sequences, roughly 8.2% of them found once; the top ten carry 5% to 8%. The sequences come from PBMCs, mostly from graft donor cells, collected 180 days after TCRalphabeta/CD19-depleted stem cell transplant. The source is a male patient under 18 who had a stem cell transplant for acute lymphoblastic leukemia, so the T cells may come from the graft donor.

This clonotype was recorded many times. The chain links TRBV5-1 to TRBJ2-5; 8 bases fit TRBD2. Trimming at V came to 0 bases and at J to 3 bases, leaving 10 bases not matched to a gene. Germline V gives CDR1 SGHRS, CDR2 YFSETQ. This CDR3 is built from 17 residues. The DNA for the CDR3 is TGCGCCAGCAGCTTGGGCCCGGGACTAGTAGAGGAAGAGACCCAGTACTTC. The encoded protein is CASSLGPGLVEEETQYF.

This clonotype was counted ten times or more. The genes are TRBV12-3 or TRBV12-4 and TRBJ2-7; 7 nucleotides match TRBD1. This CDR3 contains 14 residues. V shed 2 bases, J shed 9 bases, and the junction held 10 bases outside the gene matches. The DNA for the CDR3 is TGTGCCAGCAGTTTAAGACAAGGGGGCCTAAGGCAGTACTTC. Amino acids: CASSLRQGGLRQYF.

This clonotype was detected many times. The gene calls are TRBV19 and TRBJ2-7; possibly TRBD2 for D (6 bases). Germline-derived CDR1 and CDR2 are LNHDA and SQIVND (reference sequence). This CDR3 has 12 amino acids. V lost 3 bases and J lost 7, with 10 bases in between. CDR3 in amino acids: CASSMEGREQYF. CDR3 DNA: TGTGCCAGTAGTATGGAGGGGCGAGAGCAGTACTTC. The full variable domain, its missing parts supplied by reference TRBV19 and TRBJ2-7, is DGGITQSPKYLFRKEGQNVTLSCEQNLNHDAMYWYRQDPGQGLRLIYYSQIVNDFQKGDIAEGYSVSREKKESFPLTVTSAQKNPTAFYLCASSMEGREQYFGPGTRLTVT.

This clonotype was picked up many times. CDR3 residues: CASSPPGILRAFF. The CDR3 DNA reads as TGTGCCAGCTCACCACCCGGGATACTGAGGGCTTTCTTT. This chain uses TRBV18 with TRBJ1-1; D gene unclear. V was pared by 0 bases and J by 11 bases, with 13 bases between. The CDR3 runs 13 residues. In germline, CDR1 is KGHSH, CDR2 LQKENI.

This clonotype showed up many times. V gene TRBV11-1 combines with J gene TRBJ2-1, with 10 bases that match TRBD1. The CDR3 has 18 amino acids. The trim removed 0 bases at V and 0 bases at J, leaving 5 bases unmatched. Germline CDR1 reads SGHAT; CDR2 reads FQDESV (reference sequence). The CDR3 loop reads CASSLAPGQGHSYNEQFF. In nucleotides, the CDR3 is TGTGCCAGCAGCTTAGCCCCGGGACAGGGGCACTCCTACAATGAGCAGTTCTTC. Combining the CDR3 with reference TRBV11-1 and TRBJ2-1 gives the whole variable domain EAEVAQSPRYKITEKSQAVAFWCDPISGHATLYWYRQILGQGPELLVQFQDESVVDDSQLPKDRFSAERLKGVDSTLKIQPAELGDSAMYLCASSLAPGQGHSYNEQFFGPGTRLTVL.